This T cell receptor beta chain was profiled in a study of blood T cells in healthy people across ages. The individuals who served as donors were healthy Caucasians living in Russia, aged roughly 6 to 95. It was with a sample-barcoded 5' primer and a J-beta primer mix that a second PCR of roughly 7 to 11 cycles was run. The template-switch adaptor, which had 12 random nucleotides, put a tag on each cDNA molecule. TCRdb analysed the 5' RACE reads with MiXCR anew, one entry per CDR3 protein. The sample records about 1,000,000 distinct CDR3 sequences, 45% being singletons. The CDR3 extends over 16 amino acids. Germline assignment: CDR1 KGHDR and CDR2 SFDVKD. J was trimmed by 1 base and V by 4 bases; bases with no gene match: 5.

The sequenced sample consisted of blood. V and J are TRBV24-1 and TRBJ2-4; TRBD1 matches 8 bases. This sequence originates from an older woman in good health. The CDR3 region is CATSEATGVAKNIQYF. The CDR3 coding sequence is TGTGCCACCAGTGAAGCGACAGGGGTGGCCAAAAACATTCAGTACTTC.